The next 10 T cell receptor beta chains were all read from a single sample in a study of CD8 T cells in ankylosing spondylitis. TCRdb recomputed calls from the 5' RACE reads with MiXCR, one row per CDR3 protein. The table records over 30,000 distinct CDR3 sequences, 9.5% to 12% of them present only once. Sequenced input: synovial fluid, either unsorted or a sorted T cell fraction (not recorded which). The origin of the receptors is a male donor with ankylosing spondylitis.

The CDR3 nucleotides are TGCGCCAGCAGTCAAAGGGACAGGGTACCCTACGAGCAGTACTTC. It specifies CASSQRDRVPYEQYF. The rearrangement uses TRBV23-1 and TRBJ2-7; 9 nucleotides match TRBD1. TRBV23-1 is placed among ORFs of uncertain function. The CDR3 is 15 residues long. J gave up 2 bases and V 2 bases, and 4 bases lay outside the gene matches.

This clonotype was counted many times. The chain links TRBV20-1 to TRBJ2-7; 14 bases fit TRBD2. J lost 7 bases, V lost 2 bases, and 7 bases had no gene match. From germline, CDR1 is DFQATT and CDR2 SNEGSKA (reference sequence). This CDR3 has 15 residues. For the CDR3, the DNA is TGCAGTGCTAGATTTCCGGGACTAGCGGGAGATGAGCAGTACTTC. Its translation is CSARFPGLAGDEQYF.

This clonotype was detected many times. The chain joins TRBV5-5 to TRBJ2-1, with D possibly being TRBD1 (5 bases). Germline V gene sequence: CDR1 SGHKS, CDR2 YYEKEE (reference sequence). The CDR3 covers 14 residues. V shed 4 bases and J shed 3 bases, with 11 bases lying between them. The CDR3 DNA sequence: TGTGCCAGCAGCCCAAGACAGTACTACAATGAGCAGTTCTTC. This encodes CASSPRQYYNEQFF.

The chain uses TRBV7-6 and TRBJ2-3; D might be TRBD2 (5 bases). V lost 3 bases to trimming and J lost 6 bases, with 16 bases between them. Germline V gene lookup returns CDR1 SGHVS and CDR2 FNYEAQ. There are 15 residues in the CDR3. As DNA, the CDR3 is TGTGCCAGCAGCTTTGCGGAGGCCTTTTCTGATACGCAGTATTTT. Its protein is CASSFAEAFSDTQYF.

This clonotype was observed at least ten times. The genes are TRBV24-1 and TRBJ2-1; possible D gene TRBD1, 6 bases. The CDR3 loop spans 15 amino acids. V shed 5 bases and J shed 7 bases, with 17 bases lying between them. The germline V gene has CDR1 KGHDR and CDR2 SFDVKD. This CDR3 is CATSARTANINEQFF. CDR3 coding DNA: TGTGCCACCAGTGCTCGGACAGCGAACATAAATGAGCAGTTCTTC.

This clonotype has at least ten counts. The chain combines TRBV10-3 with TRBJ2-3, with TRBD1 identical over 11 bases. Germline assignment: CDR1 ENHRY and CDR2 SYGVKD. The J segment lost 3 bases and the V segment lost 8 bases, leaving 7 bases of the junction unmatched. This CDR3 contains 15 residues. The CDR3, as DNA: TGTGCCATCGGGGGGACAGGGGGAGATACAGATACGCAGTATTTT. Its translation is CAIGGTGGDTDTQYF.

J is TRBJ2-3 and V is TRBV7-9, with D possibly TRBD1 on 6 matching bases. CDR3 length equals 17 residues. V was cut by 5 bases and J by 2 bases, with 20 bases left in between. Germline CDR1 SEHNR, CDR2 FQNEAQ (reference sequence). CDR3 DNA sequence: TGTGCCAGCAGCCCCACAGGGAGAACTTCTTACACAGATACGCAGTATTTT. Translation: CASSPTGRTSYTDTQYF.

This clonotype was counted at least ten times. The J gene is TRBJ2-4, the V gene TRBV20-1; no firm D call. The CDR3 is made up of 16 amino acids. The V end lost 0 bases, the J end lost 5 bases, and 17 bases lay between the germline ends. Germline values: CDR1 DFQATT, CDR2 SNEGSKA (reference sequence). CDR3 sequence (DNA): TGCAGTGCTAGAGATCTTCGGTTGGACCTCCAAAACATTCAGTACTTC. As protein: CSARDLRLDLQNIQYF.

V gene TRBV5-1 combines with J gene TRBJ1-2, with D possibly matching TRBD1 (5 bases). V dropped 1 base and J dropped 4 bases, with 14 bases sitting between them. Germline CDR1 is SGHRS and CDR2 is YFSETQ. The CDR3 is made up of 15 amino acids. The CDR3: CASSLQPSGGYGYTF. CDR3 coding DNA: TGCGCCAGCAGCTTGCAACCCAGCGGGGGCTATGGCTACACCTTC. Variable domain in full (rest from reference TRBV5-1 and TRBJ1-2): KAGVTQTPRYLIKTRGQQVTLSCSPISGHRSVSWYQQTPGQGLQFLFEYFSETQRNKGNFPGRFSGRQFSNSRSEMNVSTLELGDSALYLCASSLQPSGGYGYTFGSGTRLTVV.

The table lists this clonotype with many counts. The chain employs TRBV7-6 and TRBJ2-3, with 8 bases lining up with TRBD2. Unmatched junction bases numbered 8, after V lost 6 bases and J lost 3 bases. Germline values: CDR1 SGHVS, CDR2 FNYEAQ. The CDR3 spans 15 residues. This CDR3 is CASSGGLEATDTQYF. The CDR3 DNA sequence: TGTGCCAGCAGTGGGGGACTAGAGGCGACAGATACGCAGTATTTT.